The clone carrying this T cell receptor beta chain was seen many times. Trimming removed 2 bases from V and 5 bases from J; junction bases left unmatched: 7. The CDR3 is 15 residues long. Germline CDR1 is MNHEY and CDR2 is SVGAGI. Indicated time point: persistent/refractory GD, antithyroid drugs over 5 years with positive TRAb. PBMC RNA was the source of the TCR library. The data stem from a study of regulatory T cells in long-lasting Graves disease. With iRepertoire HTBI primers and Arm-PCR of CDR3 regions, TCR beta libraries were built. Using its own MiXCR run on the multiplex PCR reads, TCRdb lists one record per CDR3 protein. The sample lists under 500,000 distinct CDR3 sequences, about 20% occurring once.

The sequence derives from a female donor with Graves disease. The rearrangement joins TRBV6-5 to TRBJ1-1, with TRBD1 identical over 8 bases. Sequenced here: peripheral blood mononuclear cells (PBMCs), sampled when the disease was refractory, from a patient treated with antithyroid drugs. This chain's CDR3 is CASSYTGTGGTEAFF. CDR3 sequence (DNA): TGTGCCAGCAGTTACACCGGGACAGGAGGTACTGAAGCTTTCTTT.